These 18 T cell receptor beta chains were sequenced from one sample in a study of radiation and T cells in renal cell carcinoma (dated by TCRdb to about 2020). Library creation used the immunoSEQ multiplex PCR assay. Drawn from immuneACCESS, this table holds only the in-frame rearrangements with V and J called that TCRdb kept. Clones are partly lost; checked studies trace under half to an unresolved V gene and leave the rest unexplained. For this sample the table gives more than 75,000 clones, of which over 65% were detected only once. The top ten clones comprise around 5.8% of the sample. In the paper's terms, the time point label means: baseline pretreatment blood. The meaning of the sample's treatment or condition label: 15 Gy SBRT to primary tumor, nephrectomy 4 weeks later. The material was blood, obtained from a patient whose treatment included radiotherapy and nephrectomy. The receptor source for this set is a man aged 55 to 69 with renal cell carcinoma.

The chain is built from TRBV4-1 and TRBJ1-2, with D unresolved. V gave up 4 bases and J gave up 7 bases, with 13 bases separating them. Germline assignment: CDR1 MGHRA and CDR2 YSYEKL. The CDR3 totals 13 residues. The CDR3 DNA is TGCGCCAGCAGCCCGCCCGGGCGTCGTGGCTACACCTTC. This codes for CASSPPGRRGYTF.

The chain uses TRBV14 and TRBJ2-1; no reliable D call. Germline CDR1 reads SGHDN; CDR2 reads FVKESK. V shed 4 bases and J shed 2 bases, with 15 bases lying between them. The CDR3 is 16 amino acids. This chain's CDR3 is CASSRPYLTAYNEQFF. For the CDR3, the DNA is TGTGCCAGCAGCCGACCCTACCTTACCGCCTACAATGAGCAGTTCTTC. The entire variable domain, with the rest obtained from reference TRBV14 and TRBJ2-1, is as follows: EAGVTQFPSHSVIEKGQTVTLRCDPISGHDNLYWYRRVMGKEIKFLLHFVKESKQDESGMPNNRFLAERTGGTYSTLKVQPAELEDSGVYFCASSRPYLTAYNEQFFGPGTRLTVL.

There are a few counts of this clone. The chain recombines TRBV28 with TRBJ2-7, with 7 positions matching TRBD1. V gave up 6 bases and J gave up 4 bases; unmatched junction bases: 15. Per the germline V gene, CDR1 is MDHEN and CDR2 is SYDVKM. The CDR3 contains 16 residues. The CDR3 coding sequence is TGTGCCAGCAGAAAACCCGGGATGAACAGGGGTTACGAGCAGTACTTC. As protein: CASRKPGMNRGYEQYF.

The genes are TRBV6-5 and TRBJ2-7; 9 bases fit TRBD1. Per the germline V gene, CDR1 is MNHEY and CDR2 is SVGAGI. There are 15 residues in the CDR3. The J segment lost 7 bases and the V segment lost 5 bases, leaving 12 bases of the junction unmatched. The CDR3 is CASSPHRGREGEQYF. CDR3 coding DNA: TGTGCCAGCAGTCCCCACAGGGGGCGTGAGGGTGAGCAGTACTTC.

V gene TRBV27 combines with J gene TRBJ2-3; D possibly matches TRBD1 or TRBD2 (5 bases each). CDR1 and CDR2 (germline): MNHEY, SMNVEV (reference sequence). The length of the CDR3 is 14 residues. V lost 5 bases and J 5 bases, leaving 14 bases between the germline ends. DNA of the CDR3: TGTGCCAGCAGTCGGGACCCTATATTAGATACGCAGTATTTT. Translated: CASSRDPILDTQYF.

This clone was seen only once. V is TRBV4-1 and J is TRBJ2-7; perhaps TRBD1 as D (10 bases). V shed 4 bases and J shed 7 bases, with 29 bases lying between them. Germline V gene lookup returns CDR1 MGHRA and CDR2 YSYEKL. The CDR3 is 18 amino acids. CDR3 in amino acids: CASSPGTGVLAGAREQYF. CDR3 DNA: TGCGCCAGCAGCCCCGGGACAGGGGTATTAGCGGGAGCGAGGGAGCAGTACTTC.

This chain uses TRBV19 with TRBJ1-2; D may be TRBD1 (5 bases). Per the germline V gene, CDR1 is LNHDA and CDR2 is SQIVND (reference sequence). Trimming cost V 5 bases and J 4 bases, with 11 bases left between them. The CDR3 is made up of 13 amino acids. CDR3: CASSRQGVYGYTF. For the CDR3, the DNA is TGTGCCAGTAGTCGCCAGGGTGTCTATGGCTACACCTTC.

This rearrangement joins TRBV7-9 to TRBJ2-2; a weak D match, TRBD2 (5 bases). V was trimmed by 9 bases and J by 5 bases, leaving 16 bases between them. The CDR3 totals 14 residues. Per the germline V gene, CDR1 is SEHNR and CDR2 is FQNEAQ (reference sequence). CDR3 region: CASRRPLGTGELFF. The CDR3 DNA reads as TGTGCCAGTCGGAGGCCATTGGGGACCGGGGAGCTGTTTTTT.

The rearrangement joins TRBV7-2 to TRBJ2-3; D is possibly TRBD1 (6 bases). CDR3 length: 15 residues. Germline CDR1 and CDR2: SGHTA and FQGNSA. Trimming pared 5 bases from V and 4 bases from J, leaving 16 bases between. CDR3 region: CASSQNRVASDTQYF. CDR3 coding DNA: TGTGCCAGCAGCCAGAACAGGGTCGCCTCAGATACGCAGTATTTT.

The chain is built from TRBV5-6 and TRBJ2-3; TRBD1 might be the D (5 bases). The ends were cut back, 3 bases at V and 2 bases at J, with 16 bases in the middle. The CDR3 has 16 amino acids. CDR1 is SGHDT, CDR2 YYEEEE, per germline. The CDR3: CASSSEGAAFTDTQYF. In DNA form, the CDR3 reads TGTGCCAGCAGCTCAGAAGGGGCGGCGTTCACAGATACGCAGTATTTT.

The gene calls are TRBV6-6 and TRBJ2-2; D gene uncertain. V lost 3 bases, J lost 2 bases, and 4 bases lay in between. Per the germline V gene, CDR1 is MNHNY and CDR2 is SVGAGI (reference sequence). The CDR3 length is 13 residues. This chain's CDR3 is CASSYANTGELFF. For the CDR3, the DNA is TGTGCCAGCAGTTATGCCAACACCGGGGAGCTGTTTTTT.

The J gene is TRBJ2-1, the V gene TRBV7-3; D not certain. This CDR3 has 10 residues. Germline V gene lookup returns CDR1 SGHTA and CDR2 FQGTGA. V was pared by 4 bases and J by 8 bases, with 3 bases between. In DNA form, the CDR3 reads TGTGCCAGCAGCTCGTATGAGCAGTTCTTC. Translation gives CASSSYEQFF.

The chain combines TRBV7-2 with TRBJ1-3, with unresolved D. The CDR3 extends over 13 amino acids. Germline CDR1 is SGHTA and CDR2 is FQGNSA. The germline V and J ends were trimmed by 1 base and 4 bases, with 5 bases remaining between them. The CDR3 DNA sequence: TGTGCCAGCAGCTTAGGTGGGGGAAACACCATATATTTT. Translated: CASSLGGGNTIYF.

The gene calls are TRBV19 and TRBJ1-5; 7 bases fit TRBD1. Per germline, CDR1 LNHDA and CDR2 SQIVND (reference sequence). CDR3 length: 17 residues. The V segment lost 0 bases and the J segment 0 bases; nucleotides outside the gene matches: 5. CDR3 in DNA: TGTGCCAGTAGTATAGATGGGGACAGTTATAGCAATCAGCCCCAGCATTTT. It specifies CASSIDGDSYSNQPQHF.

CDR3 loop: CATSRGGRGYDEQYF. In DNA, the CDR3 is TGTGCCACCAGCAGAGGAGGGAGGGGCTACGACGAGCAGTACTTC. The chain links TRBV15 to TRBJ2-7; 7 positions agree with TRBD2. The germline gives CDR1 LNHNV, CDR2 YYDKDF (reference sequence). J was trimmed by 5 bases and V by 1 base; bases with no gene match: 8. The CDR3 is 15 amino acids.

This clone turned up a few times. The rearrangement links TRBV5-5 to TRBJ2-2, with TRBD2 matching 8 bases. The V segment lost 0 bases and the J segment 6 bases; nucleotides outside the gene matches: 7. Germline values: CDR1 SGHKS, CDR2 YYEKEE (reference sequence). The CDR3 length is 16 residues. DNA for the CDR3: TGTGCCAGCAGCTTGGCGGGAGGGGTATTCGCCGGGGAGCTGTTTTTT. It encodes CASSLAGGVFAGELFF.

This chain links TRBV6-5 with TRBJ2-5, with TRBD1 as a possible D gene (6 bases). CDR1 MNHEY and CDR2 SVGAGI come from the germline V gene. V was trimmed by 6 bases and J by 3 bases, leaving 17 bases between them. The CDR3 contains 15 residues. The CDR3 region is CASRKTGLGEETQYF. The DNA for the CDR3 is TGTGCCAGCAGGAAAACAGGGTTGGGCGAAGAGACCCAGTACTTC.

The rearrangement uses TRBV30 and TRBJ2-3; D unresolved. CDR3 length: 12 residues. The V end lost 0 bases, the J end lost 5 bases, and 6 bases lay between the germline ends. Germline V gene sequence: CDR1 GTSNPN, CDR2 SVGIG (reference sequence). CDR3 region: CAWSVIGDTQYF. Here the CDR3 DNA reads TGTGCCTGGAGTGTAATCGGAGATACGCAGTATTTT.